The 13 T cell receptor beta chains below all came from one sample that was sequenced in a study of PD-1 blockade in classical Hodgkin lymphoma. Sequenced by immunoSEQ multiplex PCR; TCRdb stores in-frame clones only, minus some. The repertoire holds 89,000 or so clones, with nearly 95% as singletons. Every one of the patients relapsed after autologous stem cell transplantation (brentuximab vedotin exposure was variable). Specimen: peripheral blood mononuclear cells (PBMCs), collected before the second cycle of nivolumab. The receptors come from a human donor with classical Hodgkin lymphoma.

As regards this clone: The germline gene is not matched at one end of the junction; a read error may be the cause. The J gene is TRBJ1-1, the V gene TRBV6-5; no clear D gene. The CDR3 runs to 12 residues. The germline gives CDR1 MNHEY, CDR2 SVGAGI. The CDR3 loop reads CAGSSRDTEAFF. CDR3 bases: TGTGCCGGCAGTTCGCGGGACACTGAAGCTTTCTTT.

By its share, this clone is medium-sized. CDR3 region: CASYSGTSRGEAFF. The CDR3 DNA reads as TGCGCCAGCTATTCCGGGACCTCGAGAGGTGAAGCTTTCTTT. V and J are TRBV5-1 and TRBJ1-1; possible D gene TRBD1, 5 bases. This CDR3 spans 14 amino acids. Germline loops: CDR1 SGHRS, CDR2 YFSETQ. V dropped 7 bases and J dropped 7 bases, with 20 bases sitting between them. The entire variable domain, with the rest obtained from reference TRBV5-1 and TRBJ1-1, is as follows: KAGVTQTPRYLIKTRGQQVTLSCSPISGHRSVSWYQQTPGQGLQFLFEYFSETQRNKGNFPGRFSGRQFSNSRSEMNVSTLELGDSALYLCASYSGTSRGEAFFGQGTRLTVV.

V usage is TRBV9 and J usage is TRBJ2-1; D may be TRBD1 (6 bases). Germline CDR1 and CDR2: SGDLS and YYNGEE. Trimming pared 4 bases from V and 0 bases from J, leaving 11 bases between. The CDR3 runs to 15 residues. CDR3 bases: TGTGCCAGCAGCCCTCAGGACAGCTCCTACAATGAGCAGTTCTTC. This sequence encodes CASSPQDSSYNEQFF.

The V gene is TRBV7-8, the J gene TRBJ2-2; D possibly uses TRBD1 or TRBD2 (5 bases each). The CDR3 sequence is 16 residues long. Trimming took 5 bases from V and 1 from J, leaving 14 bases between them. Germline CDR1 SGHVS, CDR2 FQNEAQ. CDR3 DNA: TGTGCCAGCAGCCCACGGGGCGGAAAGAACACCGGGGAGCTGTTTTTT. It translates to CASSPRGGKNTGELFF.

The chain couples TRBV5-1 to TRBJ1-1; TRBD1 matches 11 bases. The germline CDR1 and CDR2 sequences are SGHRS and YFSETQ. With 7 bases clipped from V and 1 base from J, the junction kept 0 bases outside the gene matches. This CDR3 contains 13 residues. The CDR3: CASGTGGNTEAFF. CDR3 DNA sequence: TGCGCCAGCGGGACAGGGGGGAACACTGAAGCTTTCTTT.

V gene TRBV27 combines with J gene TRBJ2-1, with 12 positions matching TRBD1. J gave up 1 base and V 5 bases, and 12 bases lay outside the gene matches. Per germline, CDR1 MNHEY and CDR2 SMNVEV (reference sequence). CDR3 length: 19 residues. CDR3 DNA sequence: TGTGCCAGCAGTCGCTCAGGGGGACAGGGGGCAGGGTCCTACAATGAGCAGTTCTTC. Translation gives CASSRSGGQGAGSYNEQFF.

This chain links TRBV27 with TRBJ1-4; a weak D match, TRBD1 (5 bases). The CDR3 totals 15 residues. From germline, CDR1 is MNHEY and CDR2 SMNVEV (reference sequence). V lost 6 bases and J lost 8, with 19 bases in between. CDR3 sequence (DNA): TGTGCCAGCAGCTCGGGGCGGGCTCGTATAGAAAAACTGTTTTTT. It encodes CASSSGRARIEKLFF.

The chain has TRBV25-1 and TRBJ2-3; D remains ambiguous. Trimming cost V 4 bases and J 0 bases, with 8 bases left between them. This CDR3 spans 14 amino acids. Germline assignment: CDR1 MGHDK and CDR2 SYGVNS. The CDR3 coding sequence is TGTGCCAGCAGTGGGTGGGCTAGCACAGATACGCAGTATTTT. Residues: CASSGWASTDTQYF.

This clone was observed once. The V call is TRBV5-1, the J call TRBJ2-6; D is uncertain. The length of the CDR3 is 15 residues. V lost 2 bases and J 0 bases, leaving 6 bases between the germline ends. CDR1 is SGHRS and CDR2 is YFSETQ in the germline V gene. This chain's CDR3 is CASSLQDSGANVLTF. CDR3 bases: TGCGCCAGCAGCTTACAAGACTCTGGGGCCAACGTCCTGACTTTC.

CDR3 region: CASSRAGPYEQYF. In DNA form, the CDR3 reads TGTGCCAGCAGCAGAGCGGGTCCCTACGAGCAGTACTTC. The V and J genes are TRBV4-2 and TRBJ2-7; D perhaps matches TRBD2 (6 bases). Germline V gives CDR1 LGHNA, CDR2 YNFKEQ. The CDR3 is 13 residues long. The V gene lost 5 bases and the J gene lost 2 bases, with 10 bases spanning the gap.

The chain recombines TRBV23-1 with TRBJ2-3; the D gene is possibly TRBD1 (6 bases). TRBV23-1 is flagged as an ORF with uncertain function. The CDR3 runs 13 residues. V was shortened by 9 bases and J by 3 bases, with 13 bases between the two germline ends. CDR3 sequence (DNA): TGCGCCAGTAAGACAGGCCCGACAGATACGCAGTATTTT. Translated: CASKTGPTDTQYF.

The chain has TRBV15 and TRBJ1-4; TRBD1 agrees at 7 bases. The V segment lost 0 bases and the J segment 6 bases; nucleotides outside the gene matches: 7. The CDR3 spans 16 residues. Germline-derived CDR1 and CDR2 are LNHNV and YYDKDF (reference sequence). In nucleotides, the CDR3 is TGTGCCACCAGCAGAGATGGAAGGACAGGCGATGAAAAACTGTTTTTT. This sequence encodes CATSRDGRTGDEKLFF. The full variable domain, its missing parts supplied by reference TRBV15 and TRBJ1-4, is DAMVIQNPRYQVTQFGKPVTLSCSQTLNHNVMYWYQQKSSQAPKLLFHYYDKDFNNEADTPDNFQSRRPNTSFCFLDIRSPGLGDTAMYLCATSRDGRTGDEKLFFGSGTQLSVL.

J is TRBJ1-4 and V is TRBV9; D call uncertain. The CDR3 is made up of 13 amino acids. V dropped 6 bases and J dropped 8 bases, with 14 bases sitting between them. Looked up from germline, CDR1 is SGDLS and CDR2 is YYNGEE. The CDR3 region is CASNAVGGEKLFF. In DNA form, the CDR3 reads TGTGCCAGCAACGCCGTAGGTGGGGAAAAACTGTTTTTT.